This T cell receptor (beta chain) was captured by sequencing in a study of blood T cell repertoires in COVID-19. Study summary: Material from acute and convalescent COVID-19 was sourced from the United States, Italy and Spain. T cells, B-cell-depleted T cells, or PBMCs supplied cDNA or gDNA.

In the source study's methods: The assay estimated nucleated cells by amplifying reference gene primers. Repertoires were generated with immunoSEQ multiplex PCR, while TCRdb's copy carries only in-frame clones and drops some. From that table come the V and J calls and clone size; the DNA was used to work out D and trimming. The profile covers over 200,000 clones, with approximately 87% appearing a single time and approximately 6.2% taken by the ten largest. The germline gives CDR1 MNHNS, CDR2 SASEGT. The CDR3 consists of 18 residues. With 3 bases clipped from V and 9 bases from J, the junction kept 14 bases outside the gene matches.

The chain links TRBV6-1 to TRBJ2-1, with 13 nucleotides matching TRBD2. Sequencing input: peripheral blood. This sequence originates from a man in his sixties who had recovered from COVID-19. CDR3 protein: CASSDPGLAGEGWSEQFF. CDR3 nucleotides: TGTGCCAGCAGTGACCCCGGACTAGCGGGAGAGGGGTGGAGTGAGCAGTTCTTC.